This TCR beta chain was documented in a study of regulatory T cells in long-lasting Graves disease. General study points: Preferential use of TRBV28, TRBJ1-2 and TRBJ2-5 was seen in persistent disease.

Time point in this sample: newly diagnosed GD, antithyroid drugs for less than 3 months. Construction of the TCR library relied on RNA isolated from PBMCs. The V gene lost 6 bases and the J gene lost 0 bases, with 5 bases spanning the gap. Germline CDR1 reads SNHLY; CDR2 reads FYNNEI. This CDR3 comprises 13 residues. Regarding this clonotype: Its antigen is not known.

Relying on iRepertoire HTBI primers and Arm-PCR of CDR3 regions, the team built TCR beta libraries. TCRdb fed the multiplex PCR reads into MiXCR, producing one record per CDR3 protein. The sample gives hundreds of thousands of distinct CDR3 sequences, 15% to 20% of which show up once; around a quarter is in the top ten. A further study also used this sample, focusing on T cells in Graves' hyperthyroidism and ophthalmopathy.

This clonotype was obtained from a woman aged 35-60 years with Graves disease. The chain employs TRBV2 and TRBJ1-4; the D is unclear. This specimen was peripheral blood mononuclear cells (PBMCs), taken at new diagnosis, from a patient treated with antithyroid drugs. The CDR3 DNA sequence: TGTGCCAGCAGACGGACAACTAATGAAAAACTGTTTTTT. This sequence encodes CASRRTTNEKLFF.